This paragraph reports one T cell receptor (beta chain). This entry belongs to a study of cytomegalovirus exposure and HLA in healthy donors. Germline V gives CDR1 WSHSY, CDR2 SAAADI. V shed 2 bases and J 5 bases; nucleotides not matched to a gene: 3. This CDR3 is built from 14 residues. PCR employed 60 Vbeta and 13 Jbeta primers. Method: immunoSEQ multiplex PCR; TCRdb's copy keeps in-frame clones and lacks some. The profile shows hundreds of thousands of clones, 65% to 85% of them singletons. The material sequenced was PBMCs. The rearrangement uses TRBV10-2 and TRBJ1-2, with TRBD1 matching 9 bases. The receptor's source is a female donor in good health and CMV-seronegative. The CDR3, as DNA: TGCGCCAGCAGTGAGGACAGGGGGACTTATGGCTACACCTTC. It encodes CASSEDRGTYGYTF.